One and the same sample provided the 15 T cell receptor beta chains below, sequenced in a study of blood T cell repertoires in COVID-19. Assay used: immunoSEQ multiplex PCR; TCRdb lists only in-frame clones, some missing. The sample lists about 140,000 clones, about 80% seen once, with about 15% in the top ten. The specimen sequenced was peripheral blood. The source is a man between 50 and 59 years old with acute or convalescent COVID-19.

This clone was seen more than once but under ten times. V and J are TRBV2 and TRBJ2-5, with 14 nucleotides matching TRBD2. There are 15 residues in the CDR3. The J segment lost 3 bases and the V segment lost 9 bases, leaving 6 bases of the junction unmatched. From germline, CDR1 is SNHLY and CDR2 FYNNEI. CDR3 DNA: TGTGCCAGAAGACGGACTAGCGGGGGGAAAGAGACCCAGTACTTC. Translation gives CARRRTSGGKETQYF.

This clone was picked up one time. The chain carries TRBV6-5 and TRBJ1-2; 7 positions match TRBD1. J lost 4 bases, V lost 6 bases, and 8 bases had no gene match. The CDR3 runs 14 residues. Germline values: CDR1 MNHEY, CDR2 SVGAGI. The CDR3, as DNA: TGTGCCAGCAGCCCCGAAGGGGGCGGCTATGGCTACACCTTC. Translation gives CASSPEGGGYGYTF.

The J gene is TRBJ2-2, the V gene TRBV30; 7 bases fit TRBD2. Germline values: CDR1 GTSNPN, CDR2 SVGIG (reference sequence). The CDR3 has 13 amino acids. Trimming removed 5 bases from V and 5 bases from J; junction bases left unmatched: 5. The CDR3 loop reads CAWQRGVTGELFF. The DNA of the CDR3 is TGTGCCTGGCAGCGGGGTGTTACCGGGGAGCTGTTTTTT.

This clone came up a few times. This chain connects TRBV19 to TRBJ1-2; 9 nucleotides line up with TRBD1. The J segment lost 11 bases and the V segment lost 3 bases, leaving 10 bases of the junction unmatched. This CDR3 spans 14 amino acids. Germline V gives CDR1 LNHDA, CDR2 SQIVND (reference sequence). CDR3 bases: TGTGCCAGTAGTATTACCGGGACAGGGTCAACTTACACCTTC. Amino acids: CASSITGTGSTYTF.

This clone was counted only a few times. The chain employs TRBV6-5 and TRBJ1-2; the D gene is possibly TRBD1 (5 bases). Trimming took 6 bases from V and 3 from J, leaving 11 bases between them. Per germline, CDR1 MNHEY and CDR2 SVGAGI. CDR3 size: 13 residues. CDR3 DNA: TGTGCCAGCAGATGGGACTCCGACTATGGCTACACCTTC. It encodes CASRWDSDYGYTF.

CDR3 loop: CASSSTSGGAGETQYF. The DNA of the CDR3 is TGTGCCAGCAGCTCTACTAGCGGGGGGGCCGGGGAGACCCAGTACTTC. The rearrangement joins TRBV5-6 to TRBJ2-5; 13 bases agree with TRBD2. CDR1 is SGHDT and CDR2 is YYEEEE in the germline V gene. Unmatched junction bases numbered 7, after V lost 3 bases and J lost 5 bases. This CDR3 is built from 16 residues.

This clone came up a few times. CDR3 DNA: TGTGCCAGCTCCTACCGCTCAGGGCAAGGGGCTAGCACCTTC. Translated, it gives CASSYRSGQGASTF. The V and J genes are TRBV18 and TRBJ1-2; tentative D call: TRBD1 (5 bases). This CDR3 has 14 amino acids. From germline, CDR1 is KGHSH and CDR2 LQKENI. Deletions cut 6 bases from V and 13 bases from J, with 24 bases between.

The V gene is TRBV7-2, the J gene TRBJ1-1, with unresolved D. Trimming shortened V by 3 bases and J by 0 bases, and 8 bases separated the two germline ends. There are 14 residues in the CDR3. Germline V gives CDR1 SGHTA, CDR2 FQGNSA. The CDR3 DNA follows: TGTGCCAGCAGCTTTTACAGCATGAACACTGAAGCTTTCTTT. Amino acids: CASSFYSMNTEAFF.

The chain joins TRBV6-6 to TRBJ2-1, with 7 positions matching TRBD1. The CDR3 has 18 amino acids. Trimming removed 5 bases from V and 0 bases from J; junction bases left unmatched: 13. Germline values: CDR1 MNHNY, CDR2 SVGAGI (reference sequence). Written as DNA, the CDR3 is TGTGCCAGCAGTCTGAGAACAGGGGCTACCAGCTCCTACAATGAGCAGTTCTTC. It specifies CASSLRTGATSSYNEQFF.

V gene TRBV7-3 combines with J gene TRBJ2-1, with TRBD2 identical over 9 bases. The CDR3 has 14 amino acids. Germline CDR1 SGHTA, CDR2 FQGTGA. V lost 2 bases to trimming and J lost 7 bases; unmatched junction nucleotides: 3. CDR3 region: CASSLGGLANEQFF. In DNA form, the CDR3 reads TGTGCCAGCAGCTTAGGGGGACTAGCTAATGAGCAGTTCTTC.

The chain combines TRBV5-1 with TRBJ2-3; the match to TRBD2 covers 10 bases. The CDR3 runs to 14 residues. The V gene end was trimmed by 0 bases and the J gene end by 12 bases; junction bases not matched to a gene: 7. The germline V gene encodes CDR1 SGHRS and CDR2 YFSETQ. The CDR3 protein is CASSLGSGGPPQYF. CDR3 DNA sequence: TGCGCCAGCAGCTTGGGTAGCGGGGGGCCCCCCCAGTATTTT.

The V gene is TRBV10-3, the J gene TRBJ2-1; 12 bases agree with TRBD2. The CDR3 spans 14 residues. J gave up 9 bases and V 10 bases, and 10 bases lay outside the gene matches. In germline, CDR1 is ENHRY, CDR2 SYGVKD. CDR3 protein: CASSLASGGGEQFF. CDR3 DNA: TGTGCCAGCTCCTTGGCTAGCGGGGGGGGTGAGCAGTTCTTC.

This clone occurred once. The chain employs TRBV5-1 and TRBJ2-1; possibly TRBD1 for D (5 bases). V was trimmed by 0 bases and J by 5 bases, leaving 9 bases between them. The V gene's germline CDR1 is SGHRS and CDR2 YFSETQ. The CDR3 spans 14 residues. CDR3 region: CASSLEAGNNEQFF. In DNA form, the CDR3 reads TGCGCCAGCAGCTTGGAGGCAGGGAACAATGAGCAGTTCTTC.

The J gene is TRBJ2-5, the V gene TRBV6-1; a possible D gene is TRBD1 (6 bases). This CDR3 is built from 14 residues. V was trimmed by 3 bases and J by 5 bases, leaving 13 bases between them. Germline V CDR1 and CDR2: MNHNS, SASEGT. CDR3 DNA: TGTGCCAGCAGTGACCCGACAGGCTGGGAGACCCAGTACTTC. It translates to CASSDPTGWETQYF.

The chain combines TRBV10-3 with TRBJ1-6; tentatively, D is TRBD1 (5 bases). Germline values: CDR1 ENHRY, CDR2 SYGVKD. The CDR3 extends over 13 amino acids. The V end lost 10 bases, the J end lost 7 bases, and 14 bases lay between the germline ends. CDR3 nucleotide sequence: TGTGCCACCCACCGGGACTTGAATTCACCCCTCCACTTT. Translation gives CATHRDLNSPLHF.